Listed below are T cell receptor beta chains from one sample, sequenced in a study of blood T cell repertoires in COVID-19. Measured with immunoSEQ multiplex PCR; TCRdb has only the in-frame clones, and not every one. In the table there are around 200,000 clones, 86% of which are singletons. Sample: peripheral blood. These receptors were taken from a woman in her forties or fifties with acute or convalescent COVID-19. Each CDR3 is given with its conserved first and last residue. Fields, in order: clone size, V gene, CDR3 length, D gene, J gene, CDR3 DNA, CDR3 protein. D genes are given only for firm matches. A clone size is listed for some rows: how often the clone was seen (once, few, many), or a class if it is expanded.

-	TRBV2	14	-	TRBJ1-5	TGTGCCAGCAGCTCTGACAGGCCCAATCAGCCCCAGCATTTT	CASSSDRPNQPQHF
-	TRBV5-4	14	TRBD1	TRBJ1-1	TGTGCCAGCAGCTCCGACAGGGGCCGGACTGAAGCTTTCTTT	CASSSDRGRTEAFF
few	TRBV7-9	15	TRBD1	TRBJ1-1	TGTGCCAGCAGCCCATCGAGGGGGCGAGGAACTGAAGCTTTCTTT	CASSPSRGRGTEAFF
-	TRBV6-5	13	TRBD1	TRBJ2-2	TGTGCCAGCAGACAGGGGGCTAACGGGGAGCTGTTTTTT	CASRQGANGELFF
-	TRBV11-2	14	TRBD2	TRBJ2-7	TGTGCCAGCAGCCGGACTAGCGGGGGCTACGAGCAGTACTTC	CASSRTSGGYEQYF
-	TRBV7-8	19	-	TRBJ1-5	TGTGCCAGCAGCCAAAGGGGCCCCGGGACACGGTATAGCAATCAGCCCCAGCATTTT	CASSQRGPGTRYSNQPQHF
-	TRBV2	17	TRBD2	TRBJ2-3	TGTGCCAGCAGTCTCACGCCGGGACTAGCGGGAGCAGATACGCAGTATTTT	CASSLTPGLAGADTQYF
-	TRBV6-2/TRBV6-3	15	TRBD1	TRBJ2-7	TGTGCCAGCAGCCCTTGGGACAGGGATGCCTACGAGCAGTACTTC	CASSPWDRDAYEQYF
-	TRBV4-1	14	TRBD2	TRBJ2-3	TGCGCCAGCAGCTCGGCGGGGGGCACAGATACGCAGTATTTT	CASSSAGGTDTQYF
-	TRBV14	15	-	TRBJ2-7	TGTGCCAGCAGCCCGACTCGGGGTCCCTGGGACGAGCAGTACTTC	CASSPTRGPWDEQYF
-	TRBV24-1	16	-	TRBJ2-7	TGTGCCACCAGTGACCCACGCAATACAGGTTCCTACGAGCAGTACTTC	CATSDPRNTGSYEQYF
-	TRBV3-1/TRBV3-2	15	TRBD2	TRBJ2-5	TGTGCCAGCAGCCAAGGGACTAGCGGACAAGAGACCCAGTACTTC	CASSQGTSGQETQYF
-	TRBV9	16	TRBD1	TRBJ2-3	TGTGCCAGCAGCGTAAGAAGACAGGGGGAGACAGATACGCAGTATTTT	CASSVRRQGETDTQYF
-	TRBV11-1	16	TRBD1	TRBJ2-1	TGTGCCAGCAGCTTGTCAGGGGGCATCCCGTACAATGAGCAGTTCTTC	CASSLSGGIPYNEQFF
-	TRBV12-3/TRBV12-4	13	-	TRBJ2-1	TGTGCCAGCAGTTCTCGAAGGCAGGGTGAGCAGTTCTTC	CASSSRRQGEQFF
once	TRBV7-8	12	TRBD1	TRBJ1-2	TGTGCCAGTGGACAGGGGAACTATGGCTACACCTTC	CASGQGNYGYTF
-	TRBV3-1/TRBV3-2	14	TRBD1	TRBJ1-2	TGTGCCAGCAGTTCGACAGGGGCCAACTATGGCTACACCTTC	CASSSTGANYGYTF
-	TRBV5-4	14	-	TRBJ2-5	TGTGCCAGCAGCTTGTTATATAGCGACGAGACCCAGTACTTC	CASSLLYSDETQYF
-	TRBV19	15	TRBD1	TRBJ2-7	TGTGCCAGTAGTATAGGGACAGGGGGATCCTACGAGCAGTACTTC	CASSIGTGGSYEQYF
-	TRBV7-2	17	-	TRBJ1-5	TGTGCCAGCAGCTTAAGGGCTGGGGGGGACGGCAATCAGCCCCAGCATTTT	CASSLRAGGDGNQPQHF
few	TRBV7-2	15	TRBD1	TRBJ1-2	TGTGCCAGCAGCTTCCACAGGGGAGGCTACTATGGCTACACCTTC	CASSFHRGGYYGYTF
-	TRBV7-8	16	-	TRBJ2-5	TGTGCCAGCAGCTTACGGACAGGGACTATGCAAGAGACCCAGTACTTC	CASSLRTGTMQETQYF
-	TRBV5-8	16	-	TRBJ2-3	TGTGCCAGCAGCTTGGGGAGGGCGGAGTTTACAGATACGCAGTATTTT	CASSLGRAEFTDTQYF
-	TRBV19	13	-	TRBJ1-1	TGTGCCAGTAGTATAGTTGGAGGCACTGAAGCTTTCTTT	CASSIVGGTEAFF
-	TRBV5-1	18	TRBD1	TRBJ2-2	TGCGCCAGCAGCCTCCCCCCGGGACAGGGGACGGACACCGGGGAGCTGTTTTTT	CASSLPPGQGTDTGELFF
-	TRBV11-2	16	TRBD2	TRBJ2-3	TGTGCCAGCAGCCCGCAGAGCGGCGGGAGGACAGATACGCAGTATTTT	CASSPQSGGRTDTQYF
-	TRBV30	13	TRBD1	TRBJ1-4	TGTGCCAATTCCGGACAGGGTGCTGAAAAACTGTTTTTT	CANSGQGAEKLFF
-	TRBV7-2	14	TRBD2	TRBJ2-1	TGTGCCAGCAGCATCGGACTAGTGATGGGTGAGCAGTTCTTC	CASSIGLVMGEQFF
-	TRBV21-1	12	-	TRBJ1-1	TGTGCCAGCAAGGGGGCCGCTCCTGAAGCTTTCTTT	CASKGAAPEAFF
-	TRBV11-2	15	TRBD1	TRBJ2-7	TGTGCCAGCAGCTTGGGACAGGGGGCGCCCCACGAGCAGTACTTC	CASSLGQGAPHEQYF
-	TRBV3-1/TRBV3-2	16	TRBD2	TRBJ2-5	TGTGCCAGCAGCCAAGATCGACTAGCGGGCAAAGAGACCCAGTACTTC	CASSQDRLAGKETQYF
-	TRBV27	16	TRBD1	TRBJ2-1	TGTGCCAGCAGTTTCTTGGGACAGTCGTCCTACAATGAGCAGTTCTTC	CASSFLGQSSYNEQFF
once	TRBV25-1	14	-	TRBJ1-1	TGTGCCAGCACTCCACCGACAGGGAACACTGAAGCTTTCTTT	CASTPPTGNTEAFF
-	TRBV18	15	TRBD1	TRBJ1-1	TGTGCCAGCTCACCCCTGACAGGGGGTCACACTGAAGCTTTCTTT	CASSPLTGGHTEAFF
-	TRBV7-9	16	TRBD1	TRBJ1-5	TGTGCCAGCAGCCCCGGGACAGACTTTAGCAATCAGCCCCAGCATTTT	CASSPGTDFSNQPQHF
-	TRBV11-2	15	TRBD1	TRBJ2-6	TGTGCCAGCAGCGCCACAGGGGCTGGGGCCAACGTCCTGACTTTC	CASSATGAGANVLTF
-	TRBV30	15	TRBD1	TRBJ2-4	TGTGCCTGGAGTGGGGACAGATTAGCCAAAAACATTCAGTACTTC	CAWSGDRLAKNIQYF
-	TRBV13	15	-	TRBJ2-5	TGTGCCAGCAGCGTTCAACCGATTAGTCAAGAGACCCAGTACTTC	CASSVQPISQETQYF
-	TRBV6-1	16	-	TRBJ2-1	TGTGCCAGCAGTGCCTGGGACTTTGGATACTACAATGAGCAGTTCTTC	CASSAWDFGYYNEQFF
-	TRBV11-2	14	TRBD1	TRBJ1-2	TGTGCCAGCAGCGTAGGGGGCTTGGACTATGGCTACACCTTC	CASSVGGLDYGYTF
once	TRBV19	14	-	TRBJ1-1	TGTGCCAGTAGTATAGATCGGGGGAGGGATCAAGCTTTCTTT	CASSIDRGRDQAFF
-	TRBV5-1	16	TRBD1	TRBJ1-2	TGCGCCAGCAGCTTGGGCAGGGGGCTGTCCTTCTATGGCTACACCTTC	CASSLGRGLSFYGYTF
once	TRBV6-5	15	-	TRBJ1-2	TGTGCCAGCAGTTACTCCCGGGACACTAACTATGGCTACACCTTC	CASSYSRDTNYGYTF
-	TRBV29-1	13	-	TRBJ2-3	TGCAGCGTACTCGGGGGACCCACGGATACGCAGTATTTT	CSVLGGPTDTQYF
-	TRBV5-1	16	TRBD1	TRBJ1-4	TGCGCCAGCAGCCGGGGACAGGGGGCTGCCAGTGAAAAACTGTTTTTT	CASSRGQGAASEKLFF
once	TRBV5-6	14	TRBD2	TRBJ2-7	TGTGCCAGCAGCTTGACCCTAGCGGGAATCGAGCAGTACTTC	CASSLTLAGIEQYF
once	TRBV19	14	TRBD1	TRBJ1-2	TGTGCCAGTAGCCCAAGGACAGGGAACTATGGCTACACCTTC	CASSPRTGNYGYTF
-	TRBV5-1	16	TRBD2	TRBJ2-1	TGCGCCAGCAGTATAACTAGCGGGTTCTCCTACAATGAGCAGTTCTTC	CASSITSGFSYNEQFF
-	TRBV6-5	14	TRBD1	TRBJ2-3	TGTGCCAGCAGTTACGGGGACAGGGATAATACGCAGTATTTT	CASSYGDRDNTQYF
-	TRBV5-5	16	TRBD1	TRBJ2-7	TGTGCCAGCAGCGGGGGCGGGACAGGGGGCTCCTACGAGCAGTACTTC	CASSGGGTGGSYEQYF
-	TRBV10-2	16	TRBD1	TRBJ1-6	TGCGCCACCTGGGGGGCAGGGGGCTCCTATAATTCACCCCTCCACTTT	CATWGAGGSYNSPLHF
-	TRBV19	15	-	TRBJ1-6	TGTGCCAGTAGTATACTGTTTTCCTATAATTCACCCCTCCACTTT	CASSILFSYNSPLHF